This T cell receptor beta chain derives from a study of T cells in localized non-small cell lung cancer (dated by TCRdb to about 2020). About the investigation overall: The study analyzed T cell repertoires of a few hundred early-stage NSCLC patients, comparing tumors and uninvolved tumor-adjacent lungs. The mean age of the NSCLC patients was 50 to 85 years, with 120 to 150 men and around 99 women. The cohort was made up of fewer than 250 treatment-naive NSCLC patients whose localized lung tumors had been resected.

At diagnosis, tumor, uninvolved tumor-adjacent lung and peripheral blood were collected and then preserved as a mix of FFPE and fresh-frozen material. For TCR repertoire profiling, blood samples were analyzed in the form of peripheral blood mononuclear cells. The immunoSEQ Assay was used to sequence TCR beta CDR3 regions from DNA. Processing in the source paper ran as follows. To compute T cell density, TCR beta template counts were normalized to usable DNA, which was estimated by amplifying housekeeping genes. Using the preseqR package, richness was estimated by extrapolating to 120,000 templates for tissue samples and 400,000 templates for PBMC samples. Clonality was defined as one minus Pielou's evenness. To identify tissue-enriched TCRs, differential abundance testing was run on productive amino-acid clonotypes with a minimum total count of 5 and an alpha of 0.1. The Jaccard Index and the Morisita Overlap Index were used to measure how much the repertoires overlapped between compartments. GLIPH grouped TCR beta CDR3s together with public tetramer-defined viral CDR3s, and a viral motif had to include at least three viral sequences and show V-gene enrichment. Held by TCRdb, this immuneACCESS table contains in-frame sequences only and omits some clones. Under half of the omission traces to an unresolved V gene where checked; the cause of the rest is unknown. The DNA was the basis for D and trimming; V, J and clone size are from that table. This sample gives 30,000 to 40,000 clones in total; 88% of them show up just once. The leading ten clones occupy around 4% of the sample.

The full study reports these points: The highest T cell clonality was observed in uninvolved tumor-adjacent lung, where clonality exceeded that of tumor, suggesting that antigenic responses were more focused in uninvolved tumor-adjacent lung. Longer overall survival was associated with higher blood T cell density, whereas shorter survival was associated with higher adjacent-lung clonality. Because the study design was exploratory, TCR variables were selected using unadjusted p-values without false-discovery rate correction. A median of around 62 of the top 100 tumor clones turned up in the paired uninvolved adjacent lung, and fewer than 35 of those clones also ranked among the top 100 of that same adjacent lung. Multi-region tumor sequencing was not performed, so intratumor heterogeneity could not be excluded.

This clone was seen a single time. Its antigen is not yet known. There are no base qualities to consult, and no much larger clone falls within one base. From the cysteine up to the phenylalanine, the CDR3 has a length of 14 residues. Only the CDR3 DNA stays, 42 bases, in frame from base 1. From the germline V gene, CDR1 is MDHEN and CDR2 is SYDVKM. V drops 6 bases and J drops 3 bases, leaving 12 bases in between. The sequences come from peripheral blood, collected before any cancer treatment. This receptor was identified in a woman aged 40-69 years with stage I lung adenocarcinoma. The chain joins TRBV28 to TRBJ1-3, with no confident D gene call. The sequenced DNA: TGTGCCAGCAGGGGCCCCCGAGGTGGAAACACCATATATTTT. Protein translation: CASRGPRGGNTIYF.